This TCR beta chain was recorded in a study of T cells in localized non-small cell lung cancer. Some clones are missing from TCRdb's copy, which holds only in-frame ones; the method was immunoSEQ multiplex PCR. The data show 20,000 to 25,000 clones, approximately 91% seen once. This CDR3 region has 13 residues. Per the germline V gene, CDR1 is SGHDT and CDR2 is YYEEEE. The V end was cut by 2 bases, the J end by 5 bases, with 8 bases between. The source material was peripheral blood, sampled before any cancer treatment. This chain links TRBV5-6 with TRBJ2-1, with no clear D. The TCR originated in a male donor aged 60 or over with stage I lung adenocarcinoma. DNA of the CDR3: TGTGCCAGCAGCTTCCTGGGGAACAATGAGCAGTTCTTC. This codes for CASSFLGNNEQFF.